What follows are 21 T cell receptor beta chains derived from one specimen sequenced in a study of blood T cell repertoires in COVID-19. Generated by immunoSEQ multiplex PCR, the TCRdb table keeps only in-frame clones and is missing some. The sample records about 200,000 clones, around 90% being singletons. The specimen was PBMCs or T cells enriched from blood (not recorded which). These receptors all come from a woman in her twenties or thirties who had recovered from COVID-19.

CDR3 sequence: CASSDYLTEAFF. Here the CDR3 DNA reads TGTGCCAGCAGTGATTATCTTACTGAAGCTTTCTTT. This chain uses TRBV25-1 with TRBJ1-1; no clear D. Germline-derived CDR1 and CDR2 are MGHDK and SYGVNS. The CDR3 is 12 amino acids. The V end lost 3 bases, the J end lost 5 bases, and 7 bases lay between the germline ends. Combining the CDR3 with reference TRBV25-1 and TRBJ1-1 gives the whole variable domain EADIYQTPRYLVIGTGKKITLECSQTMGHDKMYWYQQDPGMELHLIHYSYGVNSTEKGDLSSESTVSRIRTEHFPLTLESARPSHTSQYLCASSDYLTEAFFGQGTRLTVV.

CDR3 protein: CASSMGGVYEQYF. CDR3 nucleotides: TGTGCCAGTAGTATGGGGGGGGTCTACGAGCAGTACTTC. The V gene is TRBV19, the J gene TRBJ2-7; TRBD2 matches at 7 bases. This CDR3 spans 13 amino acids. Germline-derived CDR1 and CDR2 are LNHDA and SQIVND (reference sequence). V dropped 3 bases and J dropped 3; count of bases not matched to a gene: 2.

J is TRBJ1-6 and V is TRBV9; D is uncertain. Germline lookup yields CDR1 SGDLS and CDR2 YYNGEE. The germline V and J ends were trimmed by 4 bases and 11 bases, with 7 bases remaining between them. The CDR3 loop spans 11 amino acids. The CDR3 coding sequence is TGTGCCAGCAGCTCCGGGACACCCCTCCACTTT. It codes for CASSSGTPLHF.

The gene calls are TRBV5-5 and TRBJ2-1; 7 bases align to TRBD1. This CDR3 has 17 residues. V trimming: 1 base; J trimming: 6 bases; junction bases outside the gene matches: 13. Germline CDR1 SGHKS, CDR2 YYEKEE (reference sequence). This CDR3 is CASSLRAGTESPNEQFF. CDR3 bases: TGTGCCAGCAGCTTGAGAGCCGGGACAGAGTCCCCCAATGAGCAGTTCTTC.

The rearrangement joins TRBV7-9 to TRBJ2-2, with a possible D match to TRBD1 (6 bases). V lost 0 bases and J 5 bases, leaving 16 bases between the germline ends. The CDR3 length is 17 residues. The germline CDR1 and CDR2 sequences are SEHNR and FQNEAQ (reference sequence). The CDR3, as DNA: TGTGCCAGCAGCTTAGCGGTGGGGGCAGAGTGGACCGGGGAGCTGTTTTTT. It translates to CASSLAVGAEWTGELFF.

The chain has TRBV29-1 and TRBJ2-7, with D possibly TRBD1 on 5 matching bases. The ends were cut back, 7 bases at V and 3 bases at J, with 10 bases in the middle. CDR1 and CDR2 from the germline V gene are SQVTM and ANQGSEA. This CDR3 contains 11 residues. CDR3: CSAQGYYEQYF. In DNA, the CDR3 is TGCAGCGCTCAGGGTTACTACGAGCAGTACTTC.

This rearrangement joins TRBV7-3 to TRBJ2-5; D call uncertain. The CDR3 runs to 13 residues. V was pared by 2 bases and J by 1 base, with 5 bases between. Per germline, CDR1 SGHTA and CDR2 FQGTGA. The CDR3 region has the DNA TGTGCCAGCAGCTTAGGGCCCCAAGAGACCCAGTACTTC. Residues: CASSLGPQETQYF.

This sequence joins TRBV4-2 and TRBJ2-1; D possibly corresponds to TRBD2 (5 bases). V shed 3 bases and J shed 3 bases, with 24 bases lying between them. The CDR3 is 19 amino acids. Germline CDR1 is LGHNA and CDR2 is YNFKEQ. CDR3 in amino acids: CASSQEETSDSIVYNEQFF. CDR3 coding DNA: TGTGCCAGCAGCCAGGAGGAGACTTCGGACTCAATAGTCTACAATGAGCAGTTCTTC.

The gene calls are TRBV30 and TRBJ2-6, with a tentative D call TRBD2 (5 bases). This CDR3 has 16 residues. Between the trimmed V and J ends, which lost 2 bases and 4 bases, there was a span of 15 bases. Germline CDR1 GTSNPN, CDR2 SVGIG (reference sequence). The CDR3 protein is CAWSSSRTLGANVLTF. Written as DNA, the CDR3 is TGTGCCTGGAGTTCGTCAAGGACTTTGGGGGCCAACGTCCTGACTTTC.

The V gene is TRBV7-8, the J gene TRBJ1-1; TRBD1 aligns across 8 bases. The CDR3 is 13 residues long. The V and J ends lost 2 bases and 9 bases, in that order; junction bases with no gene match: 5. In germline, CDR1 is SGHVS, CDR2 FQNEAQ. The CDR3 sequence: CASSLPGQGQAFF. CDR3 in DNA: TGTGCCAGCAGCTTACCTGGACAGGGTCAAGCTTTCTTT.

V usage is TRBV5-4 and J usage is TRBJ2-3; 7 bases line up with TRBD2. Germline V CDR1 and CDR2: SGHNT, YYREEE (reference sequence). After removal of 4 bases from V and 4 bases from J, the junction contained 24 bases not matched to a gene. The CDR3 consists of 20 residues. CDR3 in amino acids: CASSRGGFEGFGPGSDTQYF. The CDR3 DNA follows: TGTGCCAGCAGCCGCGGGGGTTTCGAGGGTTTTGGCCCGGGGTCAGATACGCAGTATTTT. The complete variable domain, with remaining parts taken from reference TRBV5-4 and TRBJ2-3, reads ETGVTQSPTHLIKTRGQQVTLRCSSQSGHNTVSWYQQALGQGPQFIFQYYREEENGRGNFPPRFSGLQFPNYSSELNVNALELDDSALYLCASSRGGFEGFGPGSDTQYFGPGTRLTVL.

The rearrangement uses TRBV15 and TRBJ1-1, with TRBD1 as a possible D gene (5 bases). The V end lost 8 bases, the J end lost 0 bases, and 19 bases lay between the germline ends. The CDR3 loop spans 16 amino acids. Germline V gene sequence: CDR1 LNHNV, CDR2 YYDKDF (reference sequence). The chain's CDR3 is CATRPPQASMNTEAFF. The CDR3 DNA reads as TGTGCCACCCGTCCCCCACAGGCCAGCATGAACACTGAAGCTTTCTTT.

This chain connects TRBV27 to TRBJ1-2; D is unclear. The V end was cut by 4 bases, the J end by 4 bases, with 7 bases between. This CDR3 is built from 12 residues. Germline V lookup: CDR1 MNHEY, CDR2 SMNVEV (reference sequence). The CDR3 DNA reads TGTGCCAGCAGTTCCCCGGGCTATGGCTACACCTTC. Its translation: CASSSPGYGYTF.

V is TRBV19 and J is TRBJ1-2; TRBD1 matches at 12 bases. This CDR3 has 16 amino acids. CDR1 is LNHDA and CDR2 is SQIVND in the germline V gene (reference sequence). After removal of 4 bases from V and 4 bases from J, the junction contained 7 bases not matched to a gene. The DNA for the CDR3 is TGTGCCAGTAGTAAGTCCGGGACAGGGGGCACCTATGGCTACACCTTC. This sequence encodes CASSKSGTGGTYGYTF.

This clone showed up just a few times. The chain uses TRBV14 and TRBJ2-5; D gene unclear. Germline CDR1 and CDR2: SGHDN and FVKESK. This CDR3 has 13 amino acids. Deletions cut 3 bases from V and 3 bases from J, with 8 bases between. This chain's CDR3 is CASSQGFEETQYF. The CDR3 DNA reads as TGTGCCAGCAGCCAGGGCTTTGAAGAGACCCAGTACTTC. Combining the CDR3 with reference TRBV14 and TRBJ2-5 gives the whole variable domain EAGVTQFPSHSVIEKGQTVTLRCDPISGHDNLYWYRRVMGKEIKFLLHFVKESKQDESGMPNNRFLAERTGGTYSTLKVQPAELEDSGVYFCASSQGFEETQYFGPGTRLLVL.

The V and J genes are TRBV12-5 and TRBJ2-7, with D possibly being TRBD1 (6 bases). CDR1 is LGHNT, CDR2 FRNRAP, per germline. CDR3 length: 15 residues. With 4 bases removed from V and 4 bases from J, the gap between germline ends came to 17 bases. The CDR3 region has the DNA TGTGCTAGTGGTTCCCCAATCGGGACAAATTACGAGCAGTACTTC. Translation gives CASGSPIGTNYEQYF.

The chain couples TRBV5-1 to TRBJ1-1; TRBD1 agrees at 9 bases. The CDR3 contains 14 residues. J lost 4 bases, V lost 5 bases, and 6 bases had no gene match. Germline CDR1 is SGHRS and CDR2 is YFSETQ. Here the CDR3 DNA reads TGCGCCAGCAGAAGGACAGGGGAGACCACTGAAGCTTTCTTT. It yields the protein CASRRTGETTEAFF.

The chain couples TRBV7-6 to TRBJ1-1, with TRBD1 as a possible D gene (6 bases). V lost 3 bases to trimming and J lost 5 bases, with 16 bases between them. The germline CDR1 and CDR2 sequences are SGHVS and FNYEAQ. The CDR3 spans 15 residues. The CDR3 region is CASSLQGRGGTEAFF. The CDR3 DNA follows: TGTGCCAGCAGCTTGCAGGGGAGGGGAGGGACTGAAGCTTTCTTT.

The chain recombines TRBV15 with TRBJ2-3, with TRBD1 matching 8 bases. The CDR3 contains 13 residues. Trimming at V came to 4 bases and at J to 6 bases, leaving 3 bases not matched to a gene. CDR1 and CDR2 (germline): LNHNV, YYDKDF (reference sequence). CDR3 DNA sequence: TGTGCCACCAGCACGGACAGGGTGGATACGCAGTATTTT. This codes for CATSTDRVDTQYF.

V is TRBV6-5 and J is TRBJ2-3; D possibly corresponds to TRBD2 (6 bases). V dropped 7 bases and J dropped 2 bases, with 16 bases sitting between them. Germline CDR1 and CDR2: MNHEY and SVGAGI. The length of the CDR3 is 15 residues. Written as DNA, the CDR3 is TGTGCCAGCACTTTGGTGGGCGGGGACACAGATACGCAGTATTTT. Its protein is CASTLVGGDTDTQYF.

This chain connects TRBV4-1 to TRBJ2-7; tentatively, D is TRBD1 (6 bases). Trimming shortened V by 3 bases and J by 0 bases, and 6 bases separated the two germline ends. The CDR3 covers 13 residues. Germline V gene data show CDR1 as MGHRA and CDR2 as YSYEKL. This CDR3 is CASSQGASYEQYF. The CDR3 DNA reads as TGCGCCAGCAGCCAGGGGGCCTCCTACGAGCAGTACTTC.